Presented here are 18 T cell receptor beta chains from one specimen sequenced in a study of cytomegalovirus exposure and HLA in healthy donors. PCR used 60 Vbeta primers and 13 Jbeta primers. This table comes from immunoSEQ multiplex PCR, and its TCRdb copy is limited to in-frame clones, with some not included. The table records roughly 150,000 clones, around 82% of them present only once. The material sequenced was PBMCs. The receptors here all came from a woman in her 50s in good health and CMV-seropositive.

The chain employs TRBV10-3 and TRBJ1-2, with a possible D match to TRBD1 (6 bases). V was cut by 4 bases and J by 4 bases, with 16 bases left in between. This CDR3 has 15 residues. Germline CDR1 and CDR2: ENHRY and SYGVKD. The CDR3 nucleotides are TGTGCCATCAGTGTCCCGGGACATGGGATCTATGGCTACACCTTC. This codes for CAISVPGHGIYGYTF.

The V and J genes are TRBV2 and TRBJ1-1; 8 bases line up with TRBD1. The CDR3 consists of 12 residues. The V gene end was trimmed by 11 bases and the J gene end by 4 bases; junction bases not matched to a gene: 6. In germline, CDR1 is SNHLY, CDR2 FYNNEI. CDR3 sequence (DNA): TGTGCCGGACAGGGCCGGGGCACTGAAGCTTTCTTT. Amino acids: CAGQGRGTEAFF.

This clone was seen only once. V and J are TRBV5-8 and TRBJ2-1; 13 nucleotides match TRBD2. The CDR3 sequence is 19 residues long. CDR1 and CDR2 (germline): SGHTS, YDEGEE. V was clipped by 1 base and J by 4 bases; unmatched bases: 11. The CDR3 region is CASSLMKLAGGTSYNEQFF. CDR3 sequence (DNA): TGTGCCAGCAGCTTGATGAAACTAGCGGGGGGGACCTCTTACAATGAGCAGTTCTTC.

The chain couples TRBV5-1 to TRBJ1-2, with TRBD1 identical over 7 bases. Unmatched junction bases numbered 5, after V lost 3 bases and J lost 0 bases. This CDR3 region has 15 residues. The germline gives CDR1 SGHRS, CDR2 YFSETQ. The CDR3 is CASSWDSAPNYGYTF. The CDR3, as DNA: TGCGCCAGCAGCTGGGACAGCGCTCCTAACTATGGCTACACCTTC.

This sequence joins TRBV25-1 and TRBJ2-7; unclear D gene. The CDR3 covers 11 residues. CDR1 MGHDK and CDR2 SYGVNS come from the germline V gene. The V end was cut by 3 bases, the J end by 5 bases, with 5 bases between. CDR3 protein: CASSDYDEQYF. CDR3 bases: TGTGCCAGCAGTGACTACGACGAGCAGTACTTC.

The V and J genes are TRBV13 and TRBJ2-7, with 7 nucleotides matching TRBD1. Germline values: CDR1 PRHDT, CDR2 FYEKMQ (reference sequence). This CDR3 is 19 amino acids long. V was pared by 4 bases and J by 0 bases, with 18 bases of the junction left unmatched. The CDR3 nucleotides read TGTGCCAGCAGCTCCGGGACGCCCCTAACACAGGGGAACTCCTACGAGCAGTACTTC. It encodes CASSSGTPLTQGNSYEQYF.

This sequence joins TRBV5-1 and TRBJ1-3; 12 nucleotides line up with TRBD1. Germline V gene lookup returns CDR1 SGHRS and CDR2 YFSETQ. This CDR3 comprises 17 residues. Losses at the gene ends were 6 bases for V and 2 bases for J; bases not matched to a gene: 9. The DNA of the CDR3 is TGCGCCAGCAATCCGGGACAGGGGGCCTTAGCTGGAAACACCATATATTTT. It is translated as CASNPGQGALAGNTIYF.

The chain employs TRBV7-9 and TRBJ1-3, with D unclear. This CDR3 spans 15 amino acids. Trimming took 4 bases from V and 6 from J, leaving 16 bases between them. Germline CDR1 SEHNR, CDR2 FQNEAQ (reference sequence). The CDR3 DNA sequence: TGTGCCAGCAGCTCCTGGGAGGCGGAAGAAAACACCATATATTTT. The encoded protein is CASSSWEAEENTIYF.

V and J are TRBV25-1 and TRBJ2-1, with 14 positions matching TRBD2. Germline values: CDR1 MGHDK, CDR2 SYGVNS. Losses at the gene ends were 4 bases for V and 5 bases for J; bases not matched to a gene: 7. The CDR3 covers 17 residues. The CDR3 sequence: CASSAQGLAGDHNEQFF. The DNA of the CDR3 is TGTGCCAGCAGTGCCCAGGGACTAGCGGGGGACCACAATGAGCAGTTCTTC.

The V call is TRBV28, the J call TRBJ1-3, with 10 bases aligning to TRBD1. This CDR3 has 16 residues. Germline V gene sequence: CDR1 MDHEN, CDR2 SYDVKM. Losses at the gene ends were 4 bases for V and 1 base for J; bases not matched to a gene: 4. The CDR3 loop is CASSSRTGGSGNTIYF. CDR3 in DNA: TGTGCCAGCAGTTCCCGGACAGGGGGGTCTGGAAACACCATATATTTT.

The chain has TRBV5-1 and TRBJ1-1; D might be TRBD1 (6 bases). The CDR3 runs to 14 residues. Germline-derived CDR1 and CDR2 are SGHRS and YFSETQ. V was clipped by 3 bases and J by 5 bases, with 14 bases between them. The DNA for the CDR3 is TGCGCCAGCAGCTCCGTCCAGGGGCGGACTGAAGCTTTCTTT. It is translated as CASSSVQGRTEAFF.

This clone appeared once. The CDR3 DNA reads TGTGCCAGCAGGGAGGTGGGGGGCACTGAAGCTTTCTTT. It is translated as CASREVGGTEAFF. The chain is built from TRBV27 and TRBJ1-1; tentative D call: TRBD1 (5 bases). The V and J ends lost 6 bases and 4 bases respectively, with 12 bases between them. Germline assignment: CDR1 MNHEY and CDR2 SMNVEV (reference sequence). This CDR3 spans 13 amino acids.

The chain combines TRBV30 with TRBJ1-4; D remains ambiguous. V lost 2 bases and J 5 bases, leaving 9 bases between the germline ends. The CDR3 has 13 residues. In germline, CDR1 is GTSNPN, CDR2 SVGIG (reference sequence). CDR3 DNA: TGTGCCTGGAGTCGGGTGGCGAATGAAAAACTGTTTTTT. Its translation: CAWSRVANEKLFF.

The chain uses TRBV5-4 and TRBJ1-4; D is unclear. V gave up 2 bases and J gave up 4 bases, with 3 bases separating them. From germline, CDR1 is SGHNT and CDR2 YYREEE (reference sequence). This CDR3 contains 12 residues. The CDR3 protein is CASSFRNEKLFF. The CDR3 DNA is TGTGCCAGCAGCTTCCGTAATGAAAAACTGTTTTTT.

V and J are TRBV2 and TRBJ1-6, with D uncertain. CDR1 SNHLY and CDR2 FYNNEI come from the germline V gene. The CDR3 is 13 residues long. V lost 5 bases and J 7 bases, leaving 9 bases between the germline ends. CDR3 bases: TGTGCCAGCAGTTGGGGAGGGAATTCACCCCTCCACTTT. As protein: CASSWGGNSPLHF.

V and J are TRBV5-1 and TRBJ2-1; 7 nucleotides agree with TRBD2. CDR1 and CDR2 (germline): SGHRS, YFSETQ. V was pared by 1 base and J by 3 bases, with 7 bases of the junction left unmatched. The CDR3 has 16 residues. The CDR3 sequence: CASSLNEGGGYNEQFF. CDR3 coding DNA: TGCGCCAGCAGCTTGAATGAGGGCGGGGGCTACAATGAGCAGTTCTTC.

As DNA, the CDR3 is TGTGCCAGCAGTCAGGGGCGGGTGGCTTTCTTT. This codes for CASSQGRVAFF. The chain recombines TRBV2 with TRBJ1-1; D might be TRBD1 (6 bases). Trimming removed 5 bases from V and 11 bases from J, with 12 bases in between. This CDR3 is built from 11 residues. Germline lookup yields CDR1 SNHLY and CDR2 FYNNEI.

The rearrangement uses TRBV10-1 and TRBJ2-2; TRBD1 agrees at 9 bases. Germline assignment: CDR1 WNHNN and CDR2 SYGVQD (reference sequence). V trimming: 8 bases; J trimming: 6 bases; junction bases outside the gene matches: 1. The CDR3 is 12 amino acids. In DNA form, the CDR3 reads TGCGCCAGCGGGGACAGGGCCGGGGAGCTGTTTTTT. Amino acids: CASGDRAGELFF.